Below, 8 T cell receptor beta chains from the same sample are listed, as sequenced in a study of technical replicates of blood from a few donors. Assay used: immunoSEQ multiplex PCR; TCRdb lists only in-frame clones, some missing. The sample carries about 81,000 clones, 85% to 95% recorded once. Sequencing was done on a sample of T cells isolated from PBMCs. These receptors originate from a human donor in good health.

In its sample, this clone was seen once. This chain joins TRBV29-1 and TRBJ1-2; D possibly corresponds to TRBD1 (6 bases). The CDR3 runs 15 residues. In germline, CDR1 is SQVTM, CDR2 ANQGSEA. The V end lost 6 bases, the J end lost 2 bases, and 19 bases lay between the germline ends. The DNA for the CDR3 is TGCAGCGTGGGAGGGACACGATTTCAAAACTATGGCTACACCTTC. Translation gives CSVGGTRFQNYGYTF.

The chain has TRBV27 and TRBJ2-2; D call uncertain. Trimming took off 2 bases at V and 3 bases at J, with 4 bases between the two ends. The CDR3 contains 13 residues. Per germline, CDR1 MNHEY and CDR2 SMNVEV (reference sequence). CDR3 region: CASSLRDTGELFF. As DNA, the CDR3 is TGTGCCAGCAGTTTAAGAGACACCGGGGAGCTGTTTTTT.

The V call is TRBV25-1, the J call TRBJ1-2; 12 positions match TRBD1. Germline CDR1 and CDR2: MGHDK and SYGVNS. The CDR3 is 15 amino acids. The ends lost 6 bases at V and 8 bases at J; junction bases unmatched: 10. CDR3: CASRPGQGAQIGYTF. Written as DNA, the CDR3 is TGTGCCAGCAGACCGGGACAGGGGGCACAGATAGGCTACACCTTC.

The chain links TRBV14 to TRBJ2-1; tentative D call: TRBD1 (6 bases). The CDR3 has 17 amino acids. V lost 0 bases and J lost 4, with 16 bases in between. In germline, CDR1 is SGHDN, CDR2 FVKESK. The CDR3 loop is CASSQEAYRVEYNEQFF. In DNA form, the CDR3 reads TGTGCCAGCAGCCAAGAAGCGTACAGGGTAGAGTACAATGAGCAGTTCTTC.

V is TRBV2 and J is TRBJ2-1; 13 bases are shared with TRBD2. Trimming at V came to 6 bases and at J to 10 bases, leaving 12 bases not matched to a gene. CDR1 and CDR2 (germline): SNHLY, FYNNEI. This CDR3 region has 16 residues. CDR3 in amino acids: CASRAGLAGLGWEQFF. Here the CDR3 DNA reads TGTGCCAGCAGAGCGGGACTAGCGGGGTTGGGGTGGGAGCAGTTCTTC.

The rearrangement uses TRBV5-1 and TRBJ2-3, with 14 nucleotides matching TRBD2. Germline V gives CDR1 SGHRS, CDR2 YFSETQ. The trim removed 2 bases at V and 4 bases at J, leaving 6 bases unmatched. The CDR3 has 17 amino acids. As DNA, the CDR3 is TGCGCCAGCAGCTTAGCAGGACTAGCGGGAGGTGCAGATACGCAGTATTTT. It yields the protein CASSLAGLAGGADTQYF. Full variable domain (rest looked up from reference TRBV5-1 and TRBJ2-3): KAGVTQTPRYLIKTRGQQVTLSCSPISGHRSVSWYQQTPGQGLQFLFEYFSETQRNKGNFPGRFSGRQFSNSRSEMNVSTLELGDSALYLCASSLAGLAGGADTQYFGPGTRLTVL.

CDR3: CASNSIGGLTGSYEQYF. CDR3 sequence (DNA): TGTGCCAGCAACTCCATTGGGGGATTAACAGGGAGCTACGAGCAGTACTTC. The chain joins TRBV2 to TRBJ2-7, with a tentative D call TRBD1 (6 bases). The CDR3 loop spans 17 amino acids. V lost 7 bases to trimming and J lost 3 bases, with 25 bases between them. CDR1 SNHLY and CDR2 FYNNEI come from the germline V gene.

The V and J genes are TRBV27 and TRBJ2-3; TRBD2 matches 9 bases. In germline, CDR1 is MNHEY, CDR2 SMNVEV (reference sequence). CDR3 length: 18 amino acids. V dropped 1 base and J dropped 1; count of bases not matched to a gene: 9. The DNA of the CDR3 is TGTGCCAGCAGTTTATGGCGGGGGGGCCGCCCGGGCACAGATACGCAGTATTTT. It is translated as CASSLWRGGRPGTDTQYF.